These T cell receptor beta chains were read from a single sample in a study of T cell repertoires in cytomegalovirus infection. The antigens for these receptors are not known. TCRdb independently ran MiXCR on the reads; one entry per CDR3 protein. This table has approximately 260,000 distinct CDR3 sequences, approximately 22% appearing once. The sample consisted of cultured PBMCs, taken from culture after CMV antigen stimulation. These receptors were taken from a human donor in good health (CMV status not recorded). Some clones in this sample may be carry-over from other donors' samples. The CDR3 runs from the conserved cysteine through the conserved F or W. The order of the fields is V gene, clone size, J gene, D gene, CDR3 protein, CDR3 DNA. The D gene is left open where the match is weak. Some rows mark clone size as missing; the rest say once, few, many or name a class of expanded clone.

TRBV6-2/TRBV6-3	few	TRBJ2-7	-	CASSPSIASSYEQYF	TGTGCCAGCAGTCCCTCCATAGCGAGCTCCTACGAGCAGTACTTC
TRBV7-7	many	TRBJ2-1	TRBD2	CASSPGTSRKYTEQFF	TGTGCTAGCAGCCCCGGGACTAGTCGTAAATACACTGAGCAGTTCTTC
TRBV12-5	few	TRBJ2-5	-	CASAYARGGSETQYF	TGTGCTAGTGCCTACGCCAGGGGTGGATCAGAGACCCAGTACTTC
TRBV4-2	-	TRBJ2-7	TRBD1	CASSPRTGGSYEQYF	TGTGCCAGCAGCCCCCGGACAGGGGGATCCTACGAGCAGTACTTC
TRBV5-4	-	TRBJ1-2	-	CASSLAERAGYTF	TGTGCCAGCAGCTTGGCGGAAAGGGCAGGCTACACCTTC
TRBV9	few	TRBJ2-1	TRBD2	CASSVRGLAGGNEQFF	TGTGCCAGCAGCGTCAGGGGACTAGCGGGAGGCAATGAGCAGTTCTTC
TRBV19	-	TRBJ2-2	-	CASSWQGGGELFF	TGTGCCAGTAGTTGGCAGGGAGGCGGGGAGCTGTTTTTT
TRBV9	-	TRBJ1-2	-	CASSATGLHGYTF	TGTGCCAGCAGCGCGACCGGGCTACATGGCTACACCTTC
TRBV7-2	-	TRBJ2-3	TRBD2	CASSPSSGIMGLDTQYF	TGTGCCAGCAGCCCTTCAAGCGGGATAATGGGTTTGGATACGCAGTATTTT
TRBV7-8	-	TRBJ2-1	TRBD2	CASSLRLAHPHNEQFF	TGTGCCAGCAGCTTACGACTAGCACACCCACACAATGAGCAGTTCTTC
TRBV28	medium-sized	TRBJ1-2	TRBD1	CASRSGQDLYGYTF	TGTGCCAGCAGGTCCGGACAGGACCTTTATGGCTACACCTTC
TRBV11-2	-	TRBJ1-5	-	CASSLGTVQPQHF	TGTGCCAGCAGCTTAGGGACAGTCCAGCCCCAGCATTTT
TRBV28	few	TRBJ1-3	-	CASTLQRAGNTIYF	TGTGCCAGCACCCTCCAGAGGGCGGGAAACACCATATATTTT
TRBV28	few	TRBJ1-2	-	CASSPNKGYTF	TGTGCCAGCAGCCCTAACAAGGGCTACACCTTC
TRBV13	-	TRBJ1-2	TRBD1	CASKRQGRYGYTF	TGTGCCAGCAAAAGACAGGGACGGTATGGCTACACCTTC
TRBV12-3/TRBV12-4	-	TRBJ2-4	-	CASSFGVSQNIQYF	TGTGCCAGCAGTTTTGGAGTATCCCAAAACATTCAGTACTTC
TRBV6-1	-	TRBJ2-1	TRBD2	CASSPRLAGAVYNEQFF	TGTGCCAGCAGTCCCCGACTAGCGGGAGCGGTCTACAATGAGCAGTTCTTC
TRBV7-2	-	TRBJ2-5	-	CASSFSQGGATQYF	TGTGCCAGCAGCTTTTCCCAGGGGGGGGCGACCCAGTACTTC
TRBV6-8	once	TRBJ2-6	-	CASRRDFEANVLTF	TGTGCCAGCCGCCGGGATTTCGAGGCCAACGTCCTGACTTTC
TRBV4-1	-	TRBJ1-3	-	CASSQAKPSGNTMYF	TGCGCCAGCAGCCAAGCAAAACCCTCTGGAAACACCATGTATTTT
TRBV6-6	few	TRBJ2-7	TRBD2	CASSEEASGDYEQYF	TGTGCCAGCAGCGAAGAGGCTAGCGGGGACTACGAGCAGTACTTC
TRBV11-2	few	TRBJ1-2	-	CVSSTPQGYGYTF	TGTGTCAGCAGCACTCCCCAGGGCTATGGCTACACCTTC
TRBV6-1	few	TRBJ1-2	-	CASSRDNGGYTF	TGTGCCAGCAGTCGGGACAACGGGGGCTACACCTTC
TRBV7-6	many	TRBJ2-3	-	CASSLSGAGGTDTQYF	TGTGCCAGCAGCTTAAGCGGGGCAGGGGGAACAGATACGCAGTATTTT
TRBV7-2	many	TRBJ2-1	-	CASSPGPSSYNEQFF	TGTGCCAGCAGCCCGGGACCGAGCTCCTACAATGAGCAGTTCTTC
TRBV12-3/TRBV12-4	many	TRBJ1-3	-	CASTLAAGNTIYF	TGTGCCAGCACCTTGGCTGCTGGAAACACCATATATTTT
TRBV20-1	-	TRBJ2-1	TRBD2	CSARGLAGHNEQFF	TGCAGTGCTAGGGGACTAGCGGGACACAATGAGCAGTTCTTC
TRBV7-6	many	TRBJ2-3	TRBD2	CASRPLAGGPIDTQYF	TGTGCCAGCAGACCTCTAGCGGGAGGGCCCATAGATACGCAGTATTTT
TRBV7-9	many	TRBJ2-1	-	CASSWQGRDEQFF	TGTGCCAGCAGCTGGCAGGGGCGCGATGAGCAGTTCTTC
TRBV6-5	few	TRBJ2-1	TRBD2	CASSPLLANEQFF	TGTGCCAGCAGTCCCCTACTAGCGAATGAGCAGTTCTTC
TRBV27	-	TRBJ2-2	-	CASSSRGGPRPGELFF	TGTGCCAGCAGTTCTAGGGGGGGTCCGCGGCCCGGGGAGCTGTTTTTT
TRBV7-9	-	TRBJ1-2	TRBD1	CASSLIIGQGAYGYTF	TGTGCCAGCAGCTTAATCATCGGACAGGGGGCTTATGGCTACACCTTC
TRBV7-2	many	TRBJ1-4	-	CASSLVRREKLFF	TGTGCCAGCAGCTTAGTCCGACGCGAAAAACTGTTTTTT
TRBV11-3	-	TRBJ2-1	TRBD2	CASSTGLAGGVSEQFF	TGTGCCAGCAGCACGGGACTAGCGGGTGGAGTGAGTGAGCAGTTCTTC
TRBV7-9	-	TRBJ2-2	-	CASSFRRTTNTGELFF	TGTGCCAGCAGCTTTCGGCGGACCACGAACACCGGGGAGCTGTTTTTT
TRBV11-2	few	TRBJ1-6	-	CASSLNSPLHF	TGTGCCAGCAGCTTAAATTCACCCCTCCACTTT
TRBV5-1	-	TRBJ2-1	TRBD2	CASSPRIAGGPSYNEQFF	TGCGCCAGCAGCCCACGAATAGCGGGAGGGCCCTCTTACAATGAGCAGTTCTTC
TRBV28	few	TRBJ2-1	-	CASRSPGASHNYNEQFF	TGTGCCAGCAGGAGCCCCGGGGCTAGCCATAACTACAATGAGCAGTTCTTC
TRBV29-1	-	TRBJ1-5	-	CSVSDGVGQPQHF	TGCAGCGTTTCGGACGGAGTAGGACAGCCCCAGCATTTT
TRBV12-3/TRBV12-4	-	TRBJ1-2	TRBD1	CASSLGTGQGLWGYTF	TGTGCCAGCAGTTTGGGGACGGGACAGGGACTATGGGGCTACACCTTC
TRBV5-5	-	TRBJ2-1	TRBD2	CASSLLTSGRAEREQFF	TGTGCCAGCAGCTTGTTGACGAGCGGGAGGGCCGAAAGGGAGCAGTTCTTC
TRBV7-2	many	TRBJ1-5	-	CASSLEHKGNQPQHF	TGTGCCAGCAGCTTAGAACACAAGGGCAATCAGCCCCAGCATTTT
TRBV3-1	few	TRBJ2-5	TRBD2	CASSQDLAGVGETQYF	TGTGCCAGCAGCCAAGATCTTGCGGGAGTAGGCGAGACCCAGTACTTC
TRBV19	many	TRBJ2-3	TRBD2	CASSELADSTDTQYF	TGTGCCAGTAGCGAACTAGCGGATAGCACAGATACGCAGTATTTT
TRBV6-2/TRBV6-3	-	TRBJ1-6	TRBD1	CASSTTGGRSPLHF	TGTGCCAGCAGTACGACAGGGGGCCGTTCACCCCTCCACTTT